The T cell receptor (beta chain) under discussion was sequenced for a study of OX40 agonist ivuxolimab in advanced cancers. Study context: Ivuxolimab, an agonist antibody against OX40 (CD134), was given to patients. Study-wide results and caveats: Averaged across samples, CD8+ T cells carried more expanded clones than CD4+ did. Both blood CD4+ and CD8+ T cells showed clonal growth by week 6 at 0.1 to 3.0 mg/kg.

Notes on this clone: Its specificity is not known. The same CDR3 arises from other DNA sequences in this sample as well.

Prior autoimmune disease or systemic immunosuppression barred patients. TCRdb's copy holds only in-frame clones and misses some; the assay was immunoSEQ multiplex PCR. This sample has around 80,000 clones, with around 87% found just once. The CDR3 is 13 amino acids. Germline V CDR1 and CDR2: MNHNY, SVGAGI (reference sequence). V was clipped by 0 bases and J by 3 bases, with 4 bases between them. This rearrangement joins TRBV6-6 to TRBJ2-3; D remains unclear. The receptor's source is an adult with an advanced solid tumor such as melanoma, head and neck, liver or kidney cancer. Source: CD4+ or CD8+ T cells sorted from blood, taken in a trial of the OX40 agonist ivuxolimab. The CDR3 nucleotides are TGTGCCAGCAGTTACTCGTCGACAGATACGCAGTATTTT. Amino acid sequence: CASSYSSTDTQYF.